A single sample is the source of the 9 T cell receptor beta chains below, sequenced in a study of control samples from healthy donors and cancer patients. Assay: immunoSEQ multiplex PCR; the TCRdb copy retains only in-frame clones and omits some. Of just under 150,000 clones listed, about 91% are singletons. Sequenced sample: blood. The receptors here all came from a man aged 25-40 years in good health.

The chain couples TRBV5-4 to TRBJ2-3; D gene uncertain. The V gene lost 2 bases and the J gene lost 2 bases, with 9 bases spanning the gap. The CDR3 has 14 residues. Germline CDR1 and CDR2: SGHNT and YYREEE (reference sequence). The CDR3 DNA follows: TGTGCCAGCAGCTTAGGTCGCGCCACAGATACGCAGTATTTT. This sequence encodes CASSLGRATDTQYF.

This clone appeared once. The chain combines TRBV11-2 with TRBJ2-3; 10 positions agree with TRBD2. The length of the CDR3 is 16 residues. V lost 4 bases and J lost 2; bases outside the gene matches: 6. In germline, CDR1 is SGHAT, CDR2 FQNNGV. DNA of the CDR3: TGTGCCAGCAGCTCCATAGCGGGGGGACACACAGATACGCAGTATTTT. Encoded protein: CASSSIAGGHTDTQYF.

In its sample, this clone was seen once. This chain links TRBV6-1 with TRBJ1-6; 7 bases are a match to TRBD1. The V gene's germline CDR1 is MNHNS and CDR2 SASEGT. J gave up 10 bases and V 2 bases, and 5 bases lay outside the gene matches. This CDR3 has 14 residues. The CDR3 region is CASSERQGKSPLHF. The CDR3 nucleotides read TGTGCCAGCAGTGAAAGACAGGGAAAATCACCCCTCCACTTT.

The CDR3 protein is CASSQGQGNTGELFF. Here the CDR3 DNA reads TGTGCCAGCAGCCAAGGACAGGGGAACACCGGGGAGCTGTTTTTT. The chain joins TRBV14 to TRBJ2-2; 7 positions agree with TRBD1. CDR3 length equals 15 residues. Germline V gives CDR1 SGHDN, CDR2 FVKESK. V was pared by 1 base and J by 1 base, with 0 bases of the junction left unmatched.

This clone occurred a few times. The rearrangement uses TRBV6-5 and TRBJ2-2; D gene unclear. CDR3 length: 13 residues. V shed 1 base and J shed 3 bases, with 3 bases lying between them. Per germline, CDR1 MNHEY and CDR2 SVGAGI. This chain's CDR3 is CASSYYYTGELFF. The CDR3 DNA is TGTGCCAGCAGTTACTACTACACCGGGGAGCTGTTTTTT.

The V and J genes are TRBV18 and TRBJ2-3; possible D gene TRBD2, 7 bases. The CDR3 is made up of 16 amino acids. V lost 2 bases, J lost 0 bases, and 12 bases lay in between. Germline V gene lookup returns CDR1 KGHSH and CDR2 LQKENI. CDR3 protein: CASSPTGGLSTDTQYF. CDR3 DNA: TGTGCCAGCTCACCAACGGGGGGCCTTAGCACAGATACGCAGTATTTT. Using reference TRBV18 and TRBJ2-3 for the parts outside the CDR3, the full variable domain is NAGVMQNPRHLVRRRGQEARLRCSPMKGHSHVYWYRQLPEEGLKFMVYLQKENIIDESGMPKERFSAEFPKEGPSILRIQQVVRGDSAAYFCASSPTGGLSTDTQYFGPGTRLTVL.

The chain employs TRBV7-3 and TRBJ2-2; 7 nucleotides agree with TRBD1. J lost 6 bases, V lost 2 bases, and 3 bases had no gene match. Looked up from germline, CDR1 is SGHTA and CDR2 is FQGTGA. This CDR3 contains 14 residues. CDR3 coding DNA: TGTGCCAGCAGCTTATATCAGGGGGCCGGGGAGCTGTTTTTT. This gives the protein CASSLYQGAGELFF.

V and J are TRBV12-3 or TRBV12-4 and TRBJ2-7; the D is unclear. V was clipped by 5 bases and J by 3 bases, with 11 bases between them. There are 13 residues in the CDR3. CDR3 loop: CASSPDGSYEQYF. CDR3 sequence (DNA): TGTGCCAGCAGTCCAGACGGTAGCTACGAGCAGTACTTC.

The rearrangement uses TRBV27 and TRBJ2-3; TRBD2 agrees at 9 bases. With V trimmed by 2 bases and J by 2 bases, 2 bases remained unmatched. Per germline, CDR1 MNHEY and CDR2 SMNVEV (reference sequence). This CDR3 spans 15 amino acids. The CDR3 coding sequence is TGTGCCAGCAGTTTACTAGCGGGGAACACAGATACGCAGTATTTT. Translation gives CASSLLAGNTDTQYF.